The present entry profiles one T cell receptor beta chain with its context. Other DNA sequences in this sample translate to the same CDR3. Sequencing was performed with immunoSEQ multiplex PCR; in TCRdb, only in-frame clones are kept and a portion is missing. Of more than 45,000 clones listed, around 89% are singletons. Germline loops: CDR1 SGHRS, CDR2 YFSETQ. The CDR3 runs 14 residues. Losses at the gene ends were 4 bases for V and 5 bases for J; bases not matched to a gene: 2. The source of the sample is a study of blood T cell repertoires in COVID-19. This rearrangement joins TRBV5-1 to TRBJ1-5; 11 positions match TRBD1. The TCR originated in a man in his 60s with acute or convalescent COVID-19. The sample was peripheral blood. The CDR3 loop is CASSRGQGDQPQHF. CDR3 nucleotides: TGCGCCAGCAGCCGGGGACAGGGGGATCAGCCCCAGCATTTT.